Sequencing of this T cell receptor beta chain was carried out in a study of CD8+ T cells in alopecia areata. In each case, RNA was isolated and then reverse transcribed into cDNA as the sequencing template. Produced via immunoSEQ multiplex PCR; TCRdb's table is partial and in-frame only. The table shows more than 90,000 clones, with approximately 60% occurring only once. Germline CDR1 and CDR2: SQVTM and ANQGSEA. The CDR3 sequence is 13 residues long. V shed 6 bases and J 7 bases; nucleotides not matched to a gene: 5. To note about this clone: The antigen remains unidentified.

Findings and limits, study-wide: Patients shared TCRs less clearly than mice did, possibly for HLA-related reasons.

The rearrangement uses TRBV29-1 and TRBJ1-4, with 10 positions matching TRBD1. The receptor comes from a human donor in good health. The sequenced sample consisted of CD4+ T cells sorted from blood. In DNA, the CDR3 is TGCAGCGTCGGGGACAGGGGTTCTGAAAAACTGTTTTTT. Translation gives CSVGDRGSEKLFF.